This is a list of T cell receptor beta chains from one sample in a study of T cells expressing NK-cell markers. TCRdb reprocessed the 5' RACE reads, keeping one entry per CDR3 protein, no DNA. This listing includes some 410,000 distinct CDR3 sequences. Sequencing was done on a sample of blood T cells: a sorted CD56 or NKG2C T cell subset, CD4+ or CD8+ T cells, or bulk PBMC T cells (not recorded which). These receptors were collected from a woman aged 18 to 75 in good health. Both conserved end residues are part of each CDR3.

v_call: TRBV5-4; j_call: TRBJ2-7; cdr3_length: 14; cdr3_aa: CASSPRTGGAEQYF
v_call: TRBV7-2; j_call: TRBJ1-2; cdr3_length: 14; cdr3_aa: CASSLAPTNYGYTF
v_call: TRBV7-2; j_call: TRBJ2-3; cdr3_length: 16; cdr3_aa: CASSTTTGGVTDTQYF
v_call: TRBV13; j_call: TRBJ2-7; cdr3_length: 15; cdr3_aa: CASSSEGPLSYEQYF
v_call: TRBV29-1; j_call: TRBJ2-1; cdr3_length: 14; cdr3_aa: CSVVGGSVYNEQFF
v_call: TRBV12-3/TRBV12-4; j_call: TRBJ1-1; cdr3_length: 17; cdr3_aa: CASSLGFGGHENTEAFF
v_call: TRBV28; j_call: TRBJ2-1; cdr3_length: 13; cdr3_aa: CASSLPSAYFKFF
v_call: TRBV20-1; j_call: TRBJ1-6; cdr3_length: 14; cdr3_aa: CSAQTAFNNSPLHF
v_call: TRBV6-5; j_call: TRBJ2-3; cdr3_length: 15; cdr3_aa: CASSYSGGGADTQYF
v_call: TRBV9; j_call: TRBJ2-1; cdr3_length: 14; cdr3_aa: CASSPRGVHNEQFF
v_call: TRBV29-1; j_call: TRBJ2-3; cdr3_length: 13; cdr3_aa: CSVPAGNTDTQYF
v_call: TRBV5-1; j_call: TRBJ1-5; cdr3_length: 17; cdr3_aa: CASSPDGGPYSNQPQHF
v_call: TRBV20-1; j_call: TRBJ2-3; cdr3_length: 11; cdr3_aa: CSAPGPDTQYF
v_call: TRBV20-1; j_call: TRBJ1-1; cdr3_length: 13; cdr3_aa: CSAPKVMNTEAFF
v_call: TRBV12-3/TRBV12-4; j_call: TRBJ1-5; cdr3_length: 16; cdr3_aa: CASSTTGARGNQPQHF
v_call: TRBV20-1; j_call: TRBJ2-1; cdr3_length: 14; cdr3_aa: CSALAGASIGEQFF
v_call: TRBV29-1; j_call: TRBJ1-1; cdr3_length: 11; cdr3_aa: CSVRGHTEAFF
v_call: TRBV19; j_call: TRBJ2-1; cdr3_length: 17; cdr3_aa: CASSTPTGPLSYNEQFF
v_call: TRBV23-1; j_call: TRBJ2-5; cdr3_length: 16; cdr3_aa: CASSQPTDGTKETQYF
v_call: TRBV29-1; j_call: TRBJ2-1; cdr3_length: 12; cdr3_aa: CSGGFSYNEQFF
v_call: TRBV5-4; j_call: TRBJ2-1; cdr3_length: 12; cdr3_aa: CASSLSVNEKFF
v_call: TRBV6-5; j_call: TRBJ1-5; cdr3_length: 14; cdr3_aa: CASSYSSRNQPQHF
v_call: TRBV5-1; j_call: TRBJ2-2; cdr3_length: 15; cdr3_aa: CASSSRQSVTGELFF
v_call: TRBV4-3; j_call: TRBJ2-5; cdr3_length: 13; cdr3_aa: CASSQGLQETQYF
v_call: TRBV6-1; j_call: TRBJ1-5; cdr3_length: 16; cdr3_aa: CASSPSWGYSNQPQHF
v_call: TRBV5-1; j_call: TRBJ1-1; cdr3_length: 13; cdr3_aa: CASRDRGNTEAFF
v_call: TRBV7-9; j_call: TRBJ1-2; cdr3_length: 15; cdr3_aa: CASSYSGQGAYGYTF
v_call: TRBV24-1; j_call: TRBJ1-2; cdr3_length: 22; cdr3_aa: CATSEGYTGEELWLHLRFGDRF
v_call: TRBV20-1; j_call: TRBJ1-3; cdr3_length: 12; cdr3_aa: CSAITGGNTIYF
v_call: TRBV10-2; j_call: TRBJ2-3; cdr3_length: 17; cdr3_aa: CASSSGTGGAGTDTQYF
v_call: TRBV19; j_call: TRBJ1-1; cdr3_length: 13; cdr3_aa: CASSIFPGTEAFF
v_call: TRBV6-1; j_call: TRBJ1-2; cdr3_length: 14; cdr3_aa: CASSGYQGNYGYTF
v_call: TRBV4-1; j_call: TRBJ2-2; cdr3_length: 19; cdr3_aa: CASSQDLFTRGAPTGELFF
v_call: TRBV12-3/TRBV12-4; j_call: TRBJ2-4; cdr3_length: 16; cdr3_aa: CASSSTPGTRKNIQYF
v_call: TRBV3-1; j_call: TRBJ2-1; cdr3_length: 15; cdr3_aa: CASNRRGPVHNEQFF
v_call: TRBV11-3; j_call: TRBJ2-7; cdr3_length: 15; cdr3_aa: CASSLGLAGEGEQYF
v_call: TRBV25-1; j_call: TRBJ2-1; cdr3_length: 15; cdr3_aa: CASSEWSRGRLEQFF
v_call: TRBV19; j_call: TRBJ1-4; cdr3_length: 15; cdr3_aa: CASNPRTGSNEKLFF
v_call: TRBV29-1; j_call: TRBJ2-7; cdr3_length: 13; cdr3_aa: CSVETSGSYEQYF
v_call: TRBV7-3; j_call: TRBJ2-2; cdr3_length: 14; cdr3_aa: CASSLSGNTGELFF
v_call: TRBV10-2; j_call: TRBJ2-7; cdr3_length: 13; cdr3_aa: CASGLRAGYEQYF
v_call: TRBV18; j_call: TRBJ1-2; cdr3_length: 16; cdr3_aa: CASSPSRGSSFYGYTF
v_call: TRBV29-1; j_call: TRBJ2-7; cdr3_length: 12; cdr3_aa: CSVEDNSYEQYF
v_call: TRBV24-1; j_call: TRBJ2-3; cdr3_length: 12; cdr3_aa: CATKVGTDTQYF
v_call: TRBV29-1; j_call: TRBJ1-1; cdr3_length: 11; cdr3_aa: CSVEPSTTAFF
v_call: TRBV12-3/TRBV12-4; j_call: TRBJ2-7; cdr3_length: 17; cdr3_aa: CASTIRGSPATSYEQYF
v_call: TRBV20-1; j_call: TRBJ2-5; cdr3_length: 15; cdr3_aa: CSLSPGRGRRDTQYF
v_call: TRBV9; j_call: TRBJ2-7; cdr3_length: 15; cdr3_aa: CASSVEARGDYEQYF
v_call: TRBV6-5; j_call: TRBJ2-1; cdr3_length: 16; cdr3_aa: CASSYGFSGSANEQFF
v_call: TRBV7-2; j_call: TRBJ1-2; cdr3_length: 15; cdr3_aa: CASSSYRDGSWGYTF
v_call: TRBV15; j_call: TRBJ2-7; cdr3_length: 14; cdr3_aa: CATSRDNLAYEQYF
v_call: TRBV20-1; j_call: TRBJ1-2; cdr3_length: 12; cdr3_aa: CSARDGELDYTF
v_call: TRBV7-2; j_call: TRBJ1-1; cdr3_length: 14; cdr3_aa: CASSFGGVNTEAFF